A single sample is the source of the 15 T cell receptor beta chains below, sequenced in a study of blood T cell repertoires in COVID-19. Measured with immunoSEQ multiplex PCR; TCRdb has only the in-frame clones, and not every one. The table lists about 100,000 clones, approximately 86% of them singletons. Sequencing used peripheral blood. These receptors all come from a man aged 50 to 59 with active or convalescent COVID-19.

The DNA for the CDR3 is TGCGCCAGCAGTCAAACTCCAACAGGGGGCATGGGTCACATAGATGGCTACACCTTC. Protein product: CASSQTPTGGMGHIDGYTF. The chain has TRBV23-1 and TRBJ1-2, with 9 bases fitting TRBD1. TRBV23-1 has ORF status, its function being uncertain. CDR3 length: 19 residues. The V gene end was trimmed by 2 bases and the J gene end by 6 bases; junction bases not matched to a gene: 19.

The V and J genes are TRBV18 and TRBJ1-2; TRBD1 is a possible D gene (6 bases). There are 14 residues in the CDR3. Germline V lookup: CDR1 KGHSH, CDR2 LQKENI. The V end lost 2 bases, the J end lost 4 bases, and 11 bases lay between the germline ends. This chain's CDR3 is CASSPTPDSYGYTF. The CDR3 nucleotides read TGTGCCAGCTCACCAACCCCGGACAGCTATGGCTACACCTTC.

This chain uses TRBV5-1 with TRBJ1-1; tentatively, D is TRBD1 (6 bases). The CDR3 covers 13 residues. Germline CDR1 reads SGHRS; CDR2 reads YFSETQ. The V gene lost 1 base and the J gene lost 4 bases, with 8 bases spanning the gap. CDR3 in amino acids: CASSLLGATEAFF. CDR3 DNA sequence: TGCGCCAGCAGCTTGTTGGGGGCCACTGAAGCTTTCTTT.

The V and J genes are TRBV28 and TRBJ1-6; D gene unclear. Germline CDR1 and CDR2: MDHEN and SYDVKM. Between the trimmed V and J ends, which lost 6 bases and 9 bases, there was a span of 12 bases. This CDR3 has 13 residues. The CDR3 DNA is TGTGCCAGCAGGGCCTTCGAATTTTCACCCCTCCACTTT. It encodes CASRAFEFSPLHF.

The gene calls are TRBV27 and TRBJ2-3; TRBD2 matches at 8 bases. J was trimmed by 8 bases and V by 5 bases; bases with no gene match: 12. The CDR3 is 15 amino acids. CDR1 and CDR2 from the germline V gene are MNHEY and SMNVEV (reference sequence). CDR3 region: CASSPPLAGGGTQYF. The CDR3, as DNA: TGTGCCAGCAGTCCCCCCCTGGCGGGAGGTGGTACGCAGTATTTT.

This chain links TRBV7-9 with TRBJ1-5; weak D call: TRBD1 (6 bases). Trimming stripped 6 bases from V and 4 bases from J, with 10 bases between. The length of the CDR3 is 13 residues. Germline V gives CDR1 SEHNR, CDR2 FQNEAQ (reference sequence). Here the CDR3 DNA reads TGTGCCAGCAGTACAGGGAGTAATCAGCCCCAGCATTTT. Protein sequence: CASSTGSNQPQHF. Filled out from reference TRBV7-9 and TRBJ1-5, the complete variable domain reads DTGVSQNPRHKITKRGQNVTFRCDPISEHNRLYWYRQTLGQGPEFLTYFQNEAQLEKSRLLSDRFSAERPKGSFSTLEIQRTEQGDSAMYLCASSTGSNQPQHFGDGTRLSIL.

At least ten counts were recorded for this clone. The chain has TRBV7-9 and TRBJ1-2; D is unclear. Germline assignment: CDR1 SEHNR and CDR2 FQNEAQ (reference sequence). V was clipped by 5 bases and J by 3 bases, with 7 bases between them. The CDR3 consists of 12 residues. The CDR3 DNA follows: TGTGCCAGCAGCCCTAGTCACTATGGCTACACCTTC. Translating it yields CASSPSHYGYTF.

CDR3 residues: CASSHSTGSVSEAFF. The CDR3 DNA sequence: TGTGCCAGCAGCCATTCGACAGGGTCTGTCTCTGAAGCTTTCTTT. The rearrangement joins TRBV3-1 (or the pseudogene TRBV3-2) to TRBJ1-1, with 7 bases lining up with TRBD1. V lost 3 bases to trimming and J lost 6 bases; unmatched junction nucleotides: 10. CDR1 and CDR2 from the germline V gene are LGHDT and YNNKEL (reference sequence). CDR3 length: 15 residues.

The chain couples TRBV6-4 to TRBJ2-3; 9 bases line up with TRBD1. This CDR3 has 13 residues. The germline V gene has CDR1 MRHNA and CDR2 SNTAGT. V was pared by 6 bases and J by 9 bases, with 7 bases of the junction left unmatched. The CDR3 bases are TGTGCCAGCAGCGTAATCGGGACAGGGACGCAGTATTTT. Translation: CASSVIGTGTQYF.

The chain combines TRBV19 with TRBJ1-3; D remains ambiguous. Germline V CDR1 and CDR2: LNHDA, SQIVND (reference sequence). With 4 bases removed from V and 3 bases from J, the gap between germline ends came to 19 bases. The CDR3 is made up of 17 amino acids. Here the CDR3 DNA reads TGTGCCAGTAGTAAAGTCAATTCCGAAGCTGGTGGAAACACCATATATTTT. Protein product: CASSKVNSEAGGNTIYF.

This chain connects TRBV3-1 (or the pseudogene TRBV3-2) to TRBJ1-6; D is ambiguous. CDR1 and CDR2 (germline): LGHDT, YNNKEL (reference sequence). The ends were cut back, 8 bases at V and 8 bases at J, with 10 bases in the middle. The CDR3 length is 12 residues. The CDR3 DNA reads as TGTGCCAGCGGCTACGGAGATTCACCCCTCCACTTT. The encoded protein is CASGYGDSPLHF.

This clone came up a few times. The chain recombines TRBV19 with TRBJ1-2; no clear D gene. CDR1 is LNHDA and CDR2 is SQIVND in the germline V gene (reference sequence). V gave up 3 bases and J gave up 7 bases, with 12 bases separating them. CDR3 length: 13 amino acids. The DNA for the CDR3 is TGTGCCAGTAGTATTGACCGAGGAGGTGGCTACACCTTC. It specifies CASSIDRGGGYTF.

This clone has a handful of counts. The V and J genes are TRBV9 and TRBJ2-6, with 11 positions matching TRBD1. V dropped 0 bases and J dropped 4; count of bases not matched to a gene: 3. CDR1 is SGDLS, CDR2 YYNGEE, per germline. CDR3 length equals 17 residues. CDR3 sequence (DNA): TGTGCCAGCAGCGTAGAGGACAGGGGGCGAGGGGCCAACGTCCTGACTTTC. This gives the protein CASSVEDRGRGANVLTF.

This sequence joins TRBV5-4 and TRBJ2-7; 8 bases align to TRBD2. V lost 4 bases to trimming and J lost 5 bases; unmatched junction nucleotides: 11. CDR3 length equals 15 residues. The germline V gene has CDR1 SGHNT and CDR2 YYREEE (reference sequence). CDR3: CASSRAGTRSHEQYF. The CDR3 region has the DNA TGTGCCAGCAGCAGAGCCGGGACTAGAAGCCACGAGCAGTACTTC.

The chain has TRBV20-1 and TRBJ1-1, with D perhaps matching TRBD1 (5 bases). V dropped 3 bases and J dropped 3 bases, with 11 bases sitting between them. This CDR3 comprises 13 residues. Germline CDR1 is DFQATT and CDR2 is SNEGSKA (reference sequence). DNA of the CDR3: TGCAGTGCTAGTGGGGGGGGTTACACTGAAGCTTTCTTT. Protein product: CSASGGGYTEAFF.